There are a few counts of the clone carrying this T cell receptor (beta chain). The antigen is not known. This sample stems from a study of STAT3 mutations in large granular lymphocyte leukemia. The study, taken as a whole, reports: In T-cell large granular lymphocyte leukemia, about half of patients showed multiple immunodominant subclonotypes.

Using immunoSEQ multiplex PCR, the repertoire was profiled, and TCRdb retains in-frame clones only, with some absent. The data show approximately 29,000 clones, 75% to 90% seen once. CDR3 length: 16 residues. Trimming removed 1 base from V and 4 bases from J; junction bases left unmatched: 8. Germline lookup yields CDR1 SGHTA and CDR2 FQGNSA. Material: peripheral blood mononuclear cells. The sequence was obtained from a man in his fifties or sixties with T-cell large granular lymphocyte leukemia. Some clones in this sample may be carry-over from other donors' samples. V is TRBV7-2 and J is TRBJ1-2; 8 bases agree with TRBD1. CDR3 sequence reads: CASSLVSRGPVYGYTF. CDR3 DNA sequence: TGTGCCAGCAGCTTAGTTAGCAGGGGGCCGGTCTATGGCTACACCTTC. Variable domain in full (rest from reference TRBV7-2 and TRBJ1-2): GAGVSQSPSNKVTEKGKDVELRCDPISGHTALYWYRQSLGQGLEFLIYFQGNSAPDKSGLPSDRFSAERTGGSVSTLTIQRTQQEDSAVYLCASSLVSRGPVYGYTFGSGTRLTVV.